The 21 T cell receptor beta chains below come from one sample, sequenced in a study of PD-L1 blockade in urothelial cancer. TCRdb keeps only in-frame clones here, not all; method: immunoSEQ multiplex PCR. This sample carries about 120,000 clones, under 95% of them seen once, and the ten largest clones take around 4%. As to time point: peripheral blood 6 weeks after treatment start. Sequenced material: PBMCs, taken around atezolizumab (anti-PD-L1) treatment. The receptors come from a man in his sixties with urothelial cancer.

The chain couples TRBV5-6 to TRBJ1-4, with 7 bases that match TRBD1. The CDR3 extends over 15 amino acids. Trimming took 4 bases from V and 8 from J; bases not matched to a gene: 11. Germline CDR1 reads SGHDT; CDR2 reads YYEEEE. The CDR3 protein is CASSGRTGEAEKLFF. As DNA, the CDR3 is TGTGCCAGCAGCGGCCGGACAGGAGAAGCCGAAAAACTGTTTTTT.

The rearrangement links TRBV21-1 to TRBJ2-5; the table assigns TRBD1, which was not confirmed against the DNA. TRBV21-1 is annotated as a pseudogene. The CDR3 sequence is 14 residues long. The CDR3 spells CASSKLQTKETQYF. CDR3 bases: TGTGCCAGCAGCAAACTACAGACCAAAGAGACCCAGTACTTC.

Only one count was recorded for this clone. The chain combines TRBV5-1 with TRBJ2-5; 8 bases agree with TRBD2. This CDR3 comprises 17 residues. The J segment lost 9 bases and the V segment lost 0 bases, leaving 16 bases of the junction unmatched. The germline gives CDR1 SGHRS, CDR2 YFSETQ. In DNA form, the CDR3 reads TGCGCCAGCAGCTTGGAGTGGGGAACCAACAGCGGGAGTGCCCAGTACTTC. This codes for CASSLEWGTNSGSAQYF.

The rearrangement links TRBV4-2 to TRBJ1-1; D gene unclear. Germline-derived CDR1 and CDR2 are LGHNA and YNFKEQ. This CDR3 region has 15 residues. The V end lost 6 bases, the J end lost 0 bases, and 14 bases lay between the germline ends. DNA for the CDR3: TGTGCCAGCAGGTTAACGGGAGTTATGAACACTGAAGCTTTCTTT. As protein: CASRLTGVMNTEAFF.

The chain is built from TRBV4-2 and TRBJ2-5, with 8 bases lining up with TRBD2. Germline-derived CDR1 and CDR2 are LGHNA and YNFKEQ. The junction had 5 bases not matched to a gene; V was cut back by 0 bases and J by 5 bases. The CDR3 runs to 15 residues. The DNA for the CDR3 is TGTGCCAGCAGCCAAGAACGGGGGGGCCCGGAGACCCAGTACTTC. Translated, it gives CASSQERGGPETQYF.

About this clone itself: The germline gene is not matched at one end of the junction; a read error may be the cause. This chain uses TRBV18 with TRBJ1-1; TRBD1 is a possible D gene (5 bases). Germline V gene sequence: CDR1 KGHSH, CDR2 LQKENI. The CDR3 has 13 amino acids. CDR3 sequence (DNA): TGTGCCAGCTCAGGGGCCCTGAACGCTGAAGCTTTCTTT. Translation gives CASSGALNAEAFF. Supplemented by reference TRBV18 and TRBJ1-1, the full variable domain reads NAGVMQNPRHLVRRRGQEARLRCSPMKGHSHVYWYRQLPEEGLKFMVYLQKENIIDESGMPKERFSAEFPKEGPSILRIQQVVRGDSAAYFCASSGALNAEAFFGQGTRLTVV.

This sequence joins TRBV28 and TRBJ2-7; the D is unclear. This CDR3 comprises 13 residues. V dropped 7 bases and J dropped 2 bases, with 12 bases sitting between them. In germline, CDR1 is MDHEN, CDR2 SYDVKM. The CDR3, as DNA: TGTGCCAGCACCGCGGCTACCACCTACGAGCAGTACTTC. This gives the protein CASTAATTYEQYF.

The chain couples TRBV29-1 to TRBJ2-3; a weak D match, TRBD2 (6 bases). The CDR3 has 13 residues. Trimming took off 4 bases at V and 1 base at J, with 9 bases between the two ends. Germline V CDR1 and CDR2: SQVTM, ANQGSEA. CDR3 nucleotide sequence: TGCAGCGTTGGAAGGGAGGGCACAGATACGCAGTATTTT. Translating it yields CSVGREGTDTQYF.

The chain couples TRBV5-1 to TRBJ2-3; 7 nucleotides align to TRBD2. CDR1 SGHRS and CDR2 YFSETQ come from the germline V gene. CDR3 length: 16 amino acids. Trimming at V came to 0 bases and at J to 3 bases, leaving 7 bases not matched to a gene. The DNA for the CDR3 is TGCGCCAGCAGCTTGGGAACGGGGGGTGGAACAGATACGCAGTATTTT. Translation: CASSLGTGGGTDTQYF.

The chain couples TRBV2 to TRBJ2-7; 7 bases are shared with TRBD1. The junction had 6 bases not matched to a gene; V was cut back by 7 bases and J by 0 bases. This CDR3 comprises 14 residues. Germline V gene lookup returns CDR1 SNHLY and CDR2 FYNNEI. CDR3 in DNA: TGTGCCAGCACTTCGGACAGGTACTCCTACGAGCAGTACTTC. Protein: CASTSDRYSYEQYF. Filled out from reference TRBV2 and TRBJ2-7, the complete variable domain reads EPEVTQTPSHQVTQMGQEVILRCVPISNHLYFYWYRQILGQKVEFLVSFYNNEISEKSEIFDDQFSVERPDGSNFTLKIRSTKLEDSAMYFCASTSDRYSYEQYFGPGTRLTVT.

The chain joins TRBV30 to TRBJ1-2; D not resolved. The CDR3 consists of 12 residues. Germline V gene sequence: CDR1 GTSNPN, CDR2 SVGIG (reference sequence). The V end lost 0 bases, the J end lost 2 bases, and 4 bases lay between the germline ends. CDR3 coding DNA: TGTGCCTGGAGTGTACTGAACTATGGCTACACCTTC. This encodes CAWSVLNYGYTF.

The chain combines TRBV5-1 with TRBJ2-7; D is perhaps TRBD2 (5 bases). V lost 0 bases and J 4 bases, leaving 14 bases between the germline ends. The CDR3 has 15 amino acids. Germline V gene lookup returns CDR1 SGHRS and CDR2 YFSETQ. DNA of the CDR3: TGCGCCAGCAGCTTGGGATGGGGTTCGGGGTACGAGCAGTACTTC. Its translation is CASSLGWGSGYEQYF.

The rearrangement uses TRBV13 and TRBJ1-1; D might be TRBD1 (6 bases). Per germline, CDR1 PRHDT and CDR2 FYEKMQ (reference sequence). CDR3 size: 16 residues. Trimming left V 3 bases short and J 1 base short, with 15 bases between. The CDR3 region has the DNA TGTGCCAGCAGCTTCCAGACCAGACAGGAGAACACTGAAGCTTTCTTT. Amino acids: CASSFQTRQENTEAFF.

This chain uses TRBV5-6 with TRBJ2-5, with 8 bases fitting TRBD1. V lost 3 bases and J lost 1; bases outside the gene matches: 8. The CDR3 contains 16 residues. Per the germline V gene, CDR1 is SGHDT and CDR2 is YYEEEE. This CDR3 is CASSSKWTGPQETQYF. The DNA for the CDR3 is TGTGCCAGCAGCTCGAAATGGACAGGGCCCCAAGAGACCCAGTACTTC.

The chain joins TRBV7-4 to TRBJ2-3; TRBD2 agrees at 8 bases. Losses at the gene ends were 5 bases for V and 6 bases for J; bases not matched to a gene: 13. Germline values: CDR1 SGHVT, CDR2 SQSDAQ. The CDR3 runs to 16 residues. The CDR3 bases are TGTGCCAGCAGCCGCCCCCTATGCGGGAGGTGGGATACGCAGTATTTT. Translated, it gives CASSRPLCGRWDTQYF.

The V gene is TRBV7-8, the J gene TRBJ2-7; 7 nucleotides line up with TRBD2. Trimming took 1 base from V and 4 from J; bases not matched to a gene: 4. Germline V gene sequence: CDR1 SGHVS, CDR2 FQNEAQ. There are 14 residues in the CDR3. The CDR3 here is CASSLVGSGYEQYF. The CDR3 nucleotides are TGTGCCAGCAGCTTAGTTGGTAGCGGGTACGAGCAGTACTTC. The complete variable domain, with remaining parts taken from reference TRBV7-8 and TRBJ2-7, reads GAGVSQSPRYKVAKRGQDVALRCDPISGHVSLFWYQQALGQGPEFLTYFQNEAQLDKSGLPSDRFFAERPEGSVSTLKIQRTQQEDSAVYLCASSLVGSGYEQYFGPGTRLTVT.

The J gene is TRBJ2-5, the V gene TRBV19, with D possibly being TRBD1 (6 bases). V lost 5 bases to trimming and J lost 2 bases, with 15 bases between them. Germline values: CDR1 LNHDA, CDR2 SQIVND (reference sequence). This CDR3 spans 15 amino acids. The CDR3 DNA follows: TGTGCCAGTAGTCAGATGGACAGTTCGCAAGAGACCCAGTACTTC. Amino acid sequence: CASSQMDSSQETQYF.

This clone was counted a few times. The chain recombines TRBV6-5 with TRBJ1-1; no definite D call. With 6 bases removed from V and 0 bases from J, the gap between germline ends came to 8 bases. The CDR3 contains 13 residues. In germline, CDR1 is MNHEY, CDR2 SVGAGI. CDR3 bases: TGTGCCAGCAGCGCAACAGTGAACACTGAAGCTTTCTTT. Translated, it gives CASSATVNTEAFF.

The chain employs TRBV7-2 and TRBJ2-7; the D gene is possibly TRBD1 (6 bases). Germline CDR1 SGHTA, CDR2 FQGNSA. V gave up 3 bases and J gave up 6 bases, with 15 bases separating them. This CDR3 has 14 residues. Written as DNA, the CDR3 is TGTGCCAGCAGCTTGGGGGACACTACTAGCGAGCAGTACTTC. It codes for CASSLGDTTSEQYF.

The chain combines TRBV6-5 with TRBJ2-7; 8 bases match TRBD1. This CDR3 is 14 amino acids long. V lost 5 bases and J lost 2; bases outside the gene matches: 5. In germline, CDR1 is MNHEY, CDR2 SVGAGI. As DNA, the CDR3 is TGTGCCAGCAGTGACGGACAGGGCCCCTACGAGCAGTACTTC. This codes for CASSDGQGPYEQYF.

The V and J genes are TRBV5-4 and TRBJ1-5; D might be TRBD1 (5 bases). CDR1 and CDR2 (germline): SGHNT, YYREEE (reference sequence). The CDR3 consists of 15 residues. V lost 2 bases to trimming and J lost 1 base, with 10 bases between them. This chain's CDR3 is CASSFGGLSNQPQHF. In nucleotides, the CDR3 is TGTGCCAGCAGCTTTGGGGGGTTGAGCAATCAGCCCCAGCATTTT.